The 18 T cell receptor beta chains below all came from one sample that was sequenced in a study of T cell changes during pregnancy in multiple sclerosis (dated by TCRdb to between 2018 and 2021). The method was the immunoSEQ multiplex PCR assay. This is the immuneACCESS table as TCRdb keeps it, with only in-frame sequences that have V and J called. A part of the clones is gone; compared with another copy, unresolved V genes explain less than half, and the rest is unexplained. The sample table holds about 50,000 clones, of which 94% were seen once. The top ten constitute around 4% of the sample. The starting material was CD8+ T cells from peripheral blood mononuclear cells, obtained in the first trimester of pregnancy. The receptors were sampled from a female donor with multiple sclerosis, enrolled in a pregnancy study.

This clone was observed once. The chain carries TRBV7-8 and TRBJ2-7; TRBD2 matches 9 bases. The ends lost 2 bases at V and 1 base at J; junction bases unmatched: 9. Per germline, CDR1 SGHVS and CDR2 FQNEAQ. The CDR3 extends over 17 amino acids. The chain's CDR3 is CASSLFRGAGGSYEQYF. The CDR3 bases are TGTGCCAGCAGCTTATTTAGGGGGGCGGGAGGGTCCTACGAGCAGTACTTC.

V and J are TRBV27 and TRBJ2-3; TRBD2 aligns across 13 bases. This CDR3 is built from 18 residues. Unmatched junction bases numbered 6, after V lost 3 bases and J lost 0 bases. The germline CDR1 and CDR2 sequences are MNHEY and SMNVEV (reference sequence). This chain's CDR3 is CASSFLTSGGPSTDTQYF. CDR3 DNA sequence: TGTGCCAGCAGTTTCTTGACTAGCGGGGGGCCGAGCACAGATACGCAGTATTTT.

The chain employs TRBV27 and TRBJ1-5; D is ambiguous. The CDR3 runs to 14 residues. CDR1 and CDR2 (germline): MNHEY, SMNVEV (reference sequence). Trimming cost V 6 bases and J 5 bases, with 14 bases left between them. CDR3 coding DNA: TGTGCCAGCAGACCTGGGAGTACCTATCAGCCCCAGCATTTT. This gives the protein CASRPGSTYQPQHF.

CDR3 coding DNA: TGTGCCAGCAGCTTAGGTATCCAGGTTCGAACTAATGAAAAACTGTTTTTT. This encodes CASSLGIQVRTNEKLFF. V is TRBV13 and J is TRBJ1-4; D unresolved. Germline values: CDR1 PRHDT, CDR2 FYEKMQ (reference sequence). The CDR3 is made up of 17 amino acids. Trimming left V 0 bases short and J 1 base short, with 12 bases between.

The rearrangement uses TRBV11-2 and TRBJ2-7; TRBD1 might be the D (6 bases). This CDR3 contains 17 residues. CDR1 SGHAT and CDR2 FQNNGV come from the germline V gene. Trimming left V 3 bases short and J 0 bases short, with 18 bases between. The CDR3 DNA reads as TGTGCCAGCAGCTTGGGGCAGGGGTCTTCGAGCTCCTACGAGCAGTACTTC. As protein: CASSLGQGSSSSYEQYF.

This chain joins TRBV5-4 and TRBJ1-1; D is unresolved. The CDR3 length is 14 residues. Deletions cut 0 bases from V and 6 bases from J, with 12 bases between. Germline V gives CDR1 SGHNT, CDR2 YYREEE (reference sequence). CDR3 region: CASSLVEVGSEAFF. DNA for the CDR3: TGTGCCAGCAGCTTGGTAGAGGTTGGGTCTGAAGCTTTCTTT.

The chain joins TRBV6-6 to TRBJ2-5; 7 nucleotides line up with TRBD2. Germline V CDR1 and CDR2: MNHNY, SVGAGI (reference sequence). The CDR3 has 15 amino acids. The V and J ends lost 5 bases and 4 bases, in that order; junction bases with no gene match: 10. This CDR3 is CASSGEGGMGETQYF. In nucleotides, the CDR3 is TGTGCCAGCAGTGGCGAGGGAGGGATGGGAGAGACCCAGTACTTC.

This clone was recorded once. V is TRBV6-1 and J is TRBJ2-5; a possible D gene is TRBD1 (5 bases). The germline gives CDR1 MNHNS, CDR2 SASEGT. V lost 2 bases and J lost 4, with 17 bases in between. The CDR3 is 16 residues long. CDR3 DNA: TGTGCCAGCAGTGAAAATATCCGAAGGGGATTAGAGACCCAGTACTTC. It codes for CASSENIRRGLETQYF.

The CDR3 nucleotides read TGTGCCAGCAGTACCGGGGGTCGGAATGAGCAGTTCTTC. It specifies CASSTGGRNEQFF. The chain joins TRBV27 to TRBJ2-1; TRBD2 might be the D (6 bases). The CDR3 length is 13 residues. CDR1 and CDR2 from the germline V gene are MNHEY and SMNVEV (reference sequence). Trimming cost V 5 bases and J 7 bases, with 12 bases left between them.

This chain joins TRBV4-1 and TRBJ1-1; 8 bases match TRBD1. CDR1 and CDR2 (germline): MGHRA, YSYEKL. CDR3 length: 15 amino acids. Unmatched junction bases numbered 8, after V lost 7 bases and J lost 1 base. The CDR3 region is CASTPGQGTNTEAFF. DNA of the CDR3: TGCGCCAGCACCCCTGGACAGGGAACGAACACTGAAGCTTTCTTT.

The gene calls are TRBV11-3 and TRBJ2-6; 7 bases line up with TRBD1. The CDR3 has 17 residues. The V segment lost 5 bases and the J segment 0 bases; nucleotides outside the gene matches: 7. Germline V lookup: CDR1 SGHNT, CDR2 YENEEA. The CDR3 nucleotides read TGTGCCAGCAGCGGCCGGGACAGTAGCTCTGGGGCCAACGTCCTGACTTTC. Translation gives CASSGRDSSSGANVLTF.

Of note for this clone: The sample carries other DNA sequences with the same CDR3. V usage is TRBV7-9 and J usage is TRBJ2-3; TRBD2 agrees at 12 bases. Germline assignment: CDR1 SEHNR and CDR2 FQNEAQ (reference sequence). The CDR3 is 19 residues long. The V segment lost 4 bases and the J segment 3 bases; nucleotides outside the gene matches: 14. CDR3 protein: CASSSTRLAGAAGTDTQYF. In DNA form, the CDR3 reads TGTGCCAGCAGCTCCACTCGACTAGCGGGAGCCGCGGGAACAGATACGCAGTATTTT.

The chain recombines TRBV6-5 with TRBJ1-6; D is perhaps TRBD1 (5 bases). The V gene's germline CDR1 is MNHEY and CDR2 SVGAGI. V lost 0 bases and J lost 10, with 13 bases in between. The CDR3 is 15 amino acids. For the CDR3, the DNA is TGTGCCAGCAGTTACTCGGGAGGGGTTGGGTCACCCCTCCACTTT. This encodes CASSYSGGVGSPLHF.

J is TRBJ2-5 and V is TRBV28; the match to TRBD1 covers 10 bases. V gave up 6 bases and J gave up 1 base; unmatched junction bases: 8. The length of the CDR3 is 16 residues. Per germline, CDR1 MDHEN and CDR2 SYDVKM. CDR3 in amino acids: CASRDGTGDFQETQYF. The CDR3 DNA reads TGTGCCAGCAGGGACGGGACAGGGGACTTCCAAGAGACCCAGTACTTC.

The gene calls are TRBV29-1 and TRBJ2-7, with 10 positions matching TRBD1. Germline V gene sequence: CDR1 SQVTM, CDR2 ANQGSEA. The CDR3 length is 13 residues. V was pared by 5 bases and J by 2 bases, with 3 bases of the junction left unmatched. CDR3 amino acids: CSVRTGGTYEQYF. Here the CDR3 DNA reads TGCAGCGTTCGGACAGGGGGAACCTACGAGCAGTACTTC.

The chain links TRBV28 to TRBJ2-7; D perhaps matches TRBD1 (6 bases). The germline V gene has CDR1 MDHEN and CDR2 SYDVKM. The CDR3 contains 15 residues. V lost 3 bases and J lost 3, with 15 bases in between. As DNA, the CDR3 is TGTGCCAGCAGTTTCCCGACAGGAACCCGCTACGAGCAGTACTTC. It translates to CASSFPTGTRYEQYF.

The chain recombines TRBV29-1 with TRBJ1-3; D not certain. The germline V and J ends were trimmed by 4 bases and 3 bases, with 10 bases remaining between them. The CDR3 runs 13 residues. Germline V gene sequence: CDR1 SQVTM, CDR2 ANQGSEA. The CDR3 spells CSVVDLGGNTIYF. As DNA, the CDR3 is TGCAGCGTTGTTGATCTCGGTGGAAACACCATATATTTT.

The V gene is TRBV19, the J gene TRBJ1-1; no clear D gene. Germline V gene lookup returns CDR1 LNHDA and CDR2 SQIVND (reference sequence). The CDR3 covers 13 residues. The V end was cut by 1 base, the J end by 11 bases, with 14 bases between. CDR3 coding DNA: TGTGCCAGTAGTATAGGGGGAGACCAACCGGCTTTCTTT. Amino acid sequence: CASSIGGDQPAFF.